Listed below are T cell receptor beta chains from one sample, sequenced in a study of blood T cell repertoires in COVID-19. The repertoire was sequenced with immunoSEQ multiplex PCR; TCRdb's copy has only in-frame clones and lacks some. The sample contains approximately 230,000 clones, 80% to 90% of which appear only once. Sequencing was performed on peripheral blood. Every receptor here comes from a man younger than 40 with active or convalescent COVID-19. Each CDR3 is given without its conserved first and last residue. Size tells how often a clone was seen (once, few, many) or the class of an expanded clone, and some rows leave it out.

v_call: TRBV19
clone_size: .
j_call: TRBJ2-5
cdr3_aa: ASSISGQRETQY

v_call: TRBV2
clone_size: .
j_call: TRBJ1-3
cdr3_aa: AGEQGAGNTIY

v_call: TRBV12-5
clone_size: few
j_call: TRBJ1-1
cdr3_aa: ASGLSLTGVSTEAF

v_call: TRBV4-3
clone_size: few
j_call: TRBJ1-2
cdr3_aa: ASSQEWQGIYGYT

v_call: TRBV7-3
clone_size: .
j_call: TRBJ2-7
cdr3_aa: ASSQDGARYEQY

v_call: TRBV14
clone_size: .
j_call: TRBJ1-1
cdr3_aa: ASSLQGAWGMNTEAF

v_call: TRBV28
clone_size: .
j_call: TRBJ2-7
cdr3_aa: ASRSTGTGIYEQY

v_call: TRBV6-4
clone_size: .
j_call: TRBJ2-7
cdr3_aa: ASSPLTSGRAYEQY

v_call: TRBV24-1
clone_size: .
j_call: TRBJ2-6
cdr3_aa: ATSPVGAGANVLT

v_call: TRBV19
clone_size: once
j_call: TRBJ2-1
cdr3_aa: ASSSAEFQYNEQF

v_call: TRBV7-9
clone_size: .
j_call: TRBJ2-7
cdr3_aa: ASSPLGYEQY

v_call: TRBV6-5
clone_size: few
j_call: TRBJ1-6
cdr3_aa: ASSSTGTNYSPLH

v_call: TRBV7-2
clone_size: .
j_call: TRBJ1-2
cdr3_aa: ASSSHRVESGYT

v_call: TRBV27
clone_size: .
j_call: TRBJ2-7
cdr3_aa: ASRISGSEQY

v_call: TRBV7-2
clone_size: .
j_call: TRBJ1-3
cdr3_aa: ASSLVGTGHSGNTIY

v_call: TRBV7-9
clone_size: .
j_call: TRBJ2-3
cdr3_aa: ASKPGGGGTDTQY

v_call: TRBV28
clone_size: .
j_call: TRBJ1-2
cdr3_aa: ASSFPRGRGYGYT

v_call: TRBV5-6
clone_size: .
j_call: TRBJ1-6
cdr3_aa: ASSLGDRNSPLH

v_call: TRBV7-6
clone_size: .
j_call: TRBJ1-5
cdr3_aa: ASSFIGQGNQPQH

v_call: TRBV4-1
clone_size: once
j_call: TRBJ2-2
cdr3_aa: ASSQTSGGRTHTGELF

v_call: TRBV30
clone_size: .
j_call: TRBJ1-1
cdr3_aa: AWSLGSEAF

v_call: TRBV27
clone_size: .
j_call: TRBJ1-6
cdr3_aa: ASSPQGQTYNSPLH

v_call: TRBV5-6
clone_size: .
j_call: TRBJ1-2
cdr3_aa: ASSLGQGIPTYYGYT

v_call: TRBV6-6
clone_size: .
j_call: TRBJ2-3
cdr3_aa: ASSLGGSTDTQY

v_call: TRBV19
clone_size: .
j_call: TRBJ2-1
cdr3_aa: ASSNFGGYEQF

v_call: TRBV30
clone_size: few
j_call: TRBJ1-4
cdr3_aa: ASLYADEKLF

v_call: TRBV2
clone_size: .
j_call: TRBJ1-5
cdr3_aa: ASRAEGTPNQPQH

v_call: TRBV28
clone_size: .
j_call: TRBJ2-3
cdr3_aa: ASSFDYGDTDTQY

v_call: TRBV3-1/TRBV3-2
clone_size: .
j_call: TRBJ2-1
cdr3_aa: ASRTFPIEQF

v_call: TRBV2
clone_size: .
j_call: TRBJ2-7
cdr3_aa: AVSGTRRQGEQY

v_call: TRBV13
clone_size: .
j_call: TRBJ1-1
cdr3_aa: ASSLAAAGTVPSGTEAF

v_call: TRBV21-1
clone_size: .
j_call: TRBJ1-2
cdr3_aa: ASSKGWGFEGYGYT

v_call: TRBV6-6
clone_size: once
j_call: TRBJ2-7
cdr3_aa: ASSYSADYEQY

v_call: TRBV7-2
clone_size: .
j_call: TRBJ1-2
cdr3_aa: ASSPRGGVGYT

v_call: TRBV4-3
clone_size: .
j_call: TRBJ2-1
cdr3_aa: ASSLGTGSLYEQF

v_call: TRBV19
clone_size: .
j_call: TRBJ2-4
cdr3_aa: ASQDRANKNIQY

v_call: TRBV13
clone_size: .
j_call: TRBJ2-7
cdr3_aa: ASSLLSPVGAIPPYEQY

v_call: TRBV5-6
clone_size: .
j_call: TRBJ2-2
cdr3_aa: ASSALGSGGTGELF

v_call: TRBV19
clone_size: .
j_call: TRBJ2-3
cdr3_aa: ASMGMGMGQVRTDTQY

v_call: TRBV7-9
clone_size: few
j_call: TRBJ1-2
cdr3_aa: ASSLRGTNYGYT

v_call: TRBV6-2/TRBV6-3
clone_size: few
j_call: TRBJ2-7
cdr3_aa: ASSSGKQY

v_call: TRBV7-8
clone_size: .
j_call: TRBJ1-2
cdr3_aa: ASSLGGQDNYGYT

v_call: TRBV5-1
clone_size: .
j_call: TRBJ2-1
cdr3_aa: ASSLGTTAEQF

v_call: TRBV4-3
clone_size: .
j_call: TRBJ2-2
cdr3_aa: ASSQDSLAGGHTGELF

v_call: TRBV23-1
clone_size: .
j_call: TRBJ1-1
cdr3_aa: AAHPLNTEAF

v_call: TRBV5-1
clone_size: .
j_call: TRBJ2-2
cdr3_aa: ASSSDRAGTGELF

v_call: TRBV28
clone_size: .
j_call: TRBJ2-7
cdr3_aa: ASTPGGELGASYEQY

v_call: TRBV27
clone_size: .
j_call: TRBJ2-7
cdr3_aa: ASSLAGAPYEQY

v_call: TRBV7-8
clone_size: .
j_call: TRBJ1-1
cdr3_aa: ASSPLLPGGVAEAF

v_call: TRBV4-2
clone_size: .
j_call: TRBJ1-2
cdr3_aa: ASSQVKAAANYGYT

v_call: TRBV15
clone_size: few
j_call: TRBJ1-5
cdr3_aa: ATSSPGQAYSNQPQH

v_call: TRBV6-2/TRBV6-3
clone_size: .
j_call: TRBJ2-2
cdr3_aa: ASSSAGLGGTGELF

v_call: TRBV7-8
clone_size: .
j_call: TRBJ1-1
cdr3_aa: ASSPLRDSNTEAF

v_call: TRBV9
clone_size: .
j_call: TRBJ2-3
cdr3_aa: ASSLGGTDTQY

v_call: TRBV6-4
clone_size: .
j_call: TRBJ1-1
cdr3_aa: ASSQQGGTEAF

v_call: TRBV7-8
clone_size: .
j_call: TRBJ1-1
cdr3_aa: ASSVFRVLGTEAF

v_call: TRBV28
clone_size: .
j_call: TRBJ1-2
cdr3_aa: ASTGADLYGYT